This TCR beta chain stems from a study of T cells in localized non-small cell lung cancer. With respect to this clone: Its specificity is unknown.

General study findings and limits: Measurement of T cell clonality placed uninvolved adjacent lung highest, above the level in tumor. Adjacent lung held a median roughly 54 of the top 100 tumor clones.

The CDR3 covers 13 residues. V dropped 5 bases and J dropped 6 bases, with 14 bases sitting between them. CDR1 SSHAT and CDR2 FNYEAQ come from the germline V gene (reference sequence). Sequenced by immunoSEQ multiplex PCR; TCRdb stores in-frame clones only, minus some. The sample has some 38,000 clones; roughly 88% are singletons. The sample here was peripheral blood mononuclear cells, taken before any cancer treatment. The gene calls are TRBV7-7 and TRBJ2-7; D could derive from TRBD1 or TRBD2 (5 bases each). The clonotype originates from a male donor older than 55 with stage II lung adenocarcinoma. The CDR3 region is CASSRDRRSEQYF. The CDR3 DNA sequence: TGTGCCAGCAGCCGGGACCGTCGCTCCGAGCAGTACTTC.